These 31 T cell receptor beta chains were all obtained from the same sample, sequenced in a study of cytomegalovirus exposure and HLA in healthy donors. Primers for the PCR totalled 60 Vbeta and 13 Jbeta. The assay was immunoSEQ multiplex PCR, and TCRdb's table has in-frame clones only and misses some. The repertoire consists of roughly 170,000 clones, with 82% occurring once and the leading ten covering roughly 1.5%. What was sequenced was PBMCs. All receptors come from a male donor in good health and CMV-seronegative.

The J gene is TRBJ2-5, the V gene TRBV7-2; 9 bases fit TRBD2. With V trimmed by 3 bases and J by 8 bases, 13 bases remained unmatched. Looked up from germline, CDR1 is SGHTA and CDR2 is FQGNSA. The CDR3 covers 16 residues. In DNA, the CDR3 is TGTGCCAGCAGCTTGTTTAATGGCCTAGCGGGGATCACCCAGTACTTC. It codes for CASSLFNGLAGITQYF. Combining the CDR3 with reference TRBV7-2 and TRBJ2-5 gives the whole variable domain GAGVSQSPSNKVTEKGKDVELRCDPISGHTALYWYRQSLGQGLEFLIYFQGNSAPDKSGLPSDRFSAERTGGSVSTLTIQRTQQEDSAVYLCASSLFNGLAGITQYFGPGTRLLVL.

V usage is TRBV5-4 and J usage is TRBJ2-5; possible D gene TRBD1, 7 bases. With 3 bases removed from V and 13 bases from J, the gap between germline ends came to 19 bases. Germline V gene sequence: CDR1 SGHNT, CDR2 YYREEE (reference sequence). This CDR3 has 13 amino acids. The CDR3 sequence is CASSSTEGALAYF. CDR3 DNA: TGTGCCAGCAGCTCGACGGAGGGGGCCCTAGCGTACTTC. Supplemented by reference TRBV5-4 and TRBJ2-5, the full variable domain reads ETGVTQSPTHLIKTRGQQVTLRCSSQSGHNTVSWYQQALGQGPQFIFQYYREEENGRGNFPPRFSGLQFPNYSSELNVNALELDDSALYLCASSSTEGALAYFGPGTRLLVL.

The chain combines TRBV19 with TRBJ1-1; a weak D match, TRBD1 (6 bases). CDR3 length: 14 residues. V was cut by 5 bases and J by 4 bases, with 14 bases left in between. Germline V CDR1 and CDR2: LNHDA, SQIVND (reference sequence). The CDR3 loop is CASSPQGSSTEAFF. The DNA for the CDR3 is TGTGCCAGTAGTCCCCAGGGGTCGAGCACTGAAGCTTTCTTT.

V usage is TRBV7-8 and J usage is TRBJ1-6; D is ambiguous. The CDR3 runs 15 residues. V shed 3 bases and J shed 1 base, with 7 bases lying between them. CDR1 SGHVS and CDR2 FQNEAQ come from the germline V gene. CDR3 region: CASSFTVSYNSPLHF. DNA for the CDR3: TGTGCCAGCAGCTTCACAGTGTCCTATAATTCACCCCTCCACTTT.

The genes are TRBV11-1 and TRBJ2-2, with 9 bases matching TRBD2. With V trimmed by 1 base and J by 3 bases, 9 bases remained unmatched. CDR1 and CDR2 from the germline V gene are SGHAT and FQDESV (reference sequence). The CDR3 sequence is 18 residues long. The CDR3 DNA follows: TGTGCCAGCAGCTTAGATCTACCGGGACTAGCCTACACCGGGGAGCTGTTTTTT. Translation gives CASSLDLPGLAYTGELFF.

The rearrangement uses TRBV19 and TRBJ1-3; D not resolved. Germline CDR1 LNHDA, CDR2 SQIVND (reference sequence). With 1 base removed from V and 2 bases from J, the gap between germline ends came to 6 bases. The CDR3 loop spans 14 amino acids. CDR3 in DNA: TGTGCCAGTAGTATAGCAACAGCTGGAAACACCATATATTTT. Amino acid sequence: CASSIATAGNTIYF.

The J gene is TRBJ2-5, the V gene TRBV6-1; perhaps TRBD1 as D (6 bases). CDR1 and CDR2 (germline): MNHNS, SASEGT. The V end was cut by 6 bases, the J end by 9 bases, with 23 bases between. The CDR3 has 15 residues. CDR3: CASSPLGEREGAQYF. The DNA of the CDR3 is TGTGCCAGCAGCCCCCTCGGGGAGAGAGAGGGGGCCCAGTACTTC.

A word on this clone: Mismatch with germline at one junction end may stem from a read error. The chain recombines TRBV13 with TRBJ1-4, with 7 positions matching TRBD1. From germline, CDR1 is PRHDT and CDR2 FYEKMQ (reference sequence). The CDR3 extends over 16 amino acids. As DNA, the CDR3 is TGTGCCGGCAGCTTATTCGCCGGGACAGCTGGTGAAAAACTGTTTTTT. This gives the protein CAGSLFAGTAGEKLFF.

This clone has just one count. The genes are TRBV5-3 and TRBJ2-7; 13 bases line up with TRBD2. TRBV5-3 is designated an ORF whose function remains uncertain. V was clipped by 4 bases and J by 5 bases; unmatched bases: 6. The CDR3 runs 15 residues. CDR3 nucleotides: TGTGCCAGAAGCACCGGACTAGCGGGAGATCACGAGCAGTACTTC. Translated, it gives CARSTGLAGDHEQYF.

The gene calls are TRBV7-9 and TRBJ2-1; the match to TRBD2 covers 9 bases. With 5 bases clipped from V and 1 base from J, the junction kept 15 bases outside the gene matches. From germline, CDR1 is SEHNR and CDR2 FQNEAQ (reference sequence). The CDR3 totals 19 residues. The CDR3 loop is CASSPQDLSGGHSYNEQFF. DNA of the CDR3: TGTGCCAGCAGCCCCCAAGATCTAAGCGGGGGGCATTCCTACAATGAGCAGTTCTTC.

The chain couples TRBV9 to TRBJ2-3; D perhaps matches TRBD2 (5 bases). Per the germline V gene, CDR1 is SGDLS and CDR2 is YYNGEE. This CDR3 has 13 amino acids. V was trimmed by 4 bases and J by 4 bases, leaving 10 bases between them. The CDR3 coding sequence is TGTGCCAGCAGCCCAGGAGGATCAGATACGCAGTATTTT. Translation: CASSPGGSDTQYF.

The chain uses TRBV11-3 and TRBJ2-1; 9 bases agree with TRBD2. The CDR3 is 15 residues long. V shed 1 base, J shed 8 bases, and the junction held 6 bases outside the gene matches. The germline V gene encodes CDR1 SGHNT and CDR2 YENEEA. This chain's CDR3 is CASSLGSGRGDEQFF. The CDR3 DNA reads TGTGCCAGCAGCTTAGGTAGCGGGAGAGGTGATGAGCAGTTCTTC.

This rearrangement joins TRBV28 to TRBJ1-4, with 9 positions matching TRBD1. Germline V gene data show CDR1 as MDHEN and CDR2 as SYDVKM. V gave up 6 bases and J gave up 7 bases; unmatched junction bases: 6. This CDR3 contains 14 residues. DNA for the CDR3: TGTGCCAGCAGCCCCGGGACAGGGAGTGAAAAACTGTTTTTT. Residues: CASSPGTGSEKLFF.

V usage is TRBV7-7 and J usage is TRBJ2-5; 7 bases agree with TRBD2. J gave up 5 bases and V 1 base, and 4 bases lay outside the gene matches. The CDR3 spans 14 residues. Germline loops: CDR1 SSHAT, CDR2 FNYEAQ (reference sequence). The chain's CDR3 is CASSLVLGGETQYF. The CDR3 nucleotides read TGTGCCAGCAGCTTAGTGTTGGGGGGGGAGACCCAGTACTTC.

The genes are TRBV27 and TRBJ1-6; maybe TRBD1 (5 bases). V lost 2 bases and J lost 10, with 12 bases in between. CDR1 MNHEY and CDR2 SMNVEV come from the germline V gene (reference sequence). This CDR3 has 14 amino acids. The CDR3 DNA reads TGTGCCAGCAGTTTAGGGCAGGGTTTCTCACCCCTCCACTTT. This codes for CASSLGQGFSPLHF.

The V call is TRBV7-2, the J call TRBJ2-7, with TRBD2 matching 12 bases. The V gene end was trimmed by 7 bases and the J gene end by 1 base; junction bases not matched to a gene: 5. Germline V gene data show CDR1 as SGHTA and CDR2 as FQGNSA. The CDR3 runs 15 residues. The CDR3 region is CASMPSGRASYEQYF. CDR3 in DNA: TGTGCCAGCATGCCTAGCGGGAGGGCATCCTACGAGCAGTACTTC.

The V and J genes are TRBV9 and TRBJ2-2, with D perhaps TRBD1 (6 bases). Trimming removed 6 bases at V and 2 bases at J, with 11 bases between. The CDR3 spans 14 residues. The germline V gene encodes CDR1 SGDLS and CDR2 YYNGEE. In DNA, the CDR3 is TGTGCCAGCAAAAGGGACACTAACACCGGGGAGCTGTTTTTT. Encoded protein: CASKRDTNTGELFF.

V gene TRBV6-6 combines with J gene TRBJ2-7; D call uncertain. Germline CDR1 and CDR2: MNHNY and SVGAGI (reference sequence). The V end was cut by 5 bases, the J end by 0 bases, with 8 bases between. This CDR3 is built from 13 residues. CDR3 protein: CASSHLLSYEQYF. The CDR3 DNA reads as TGTGCCAGCAGTCACCTACTCTCCTACGAGCAGTACTTC.

This clone occurred once. The chain combines TRBV7-9 with TRBJ2-7; no clear D. V gave up 5 bases and J gave up 5 bases, with 19 bases separating them. Germline V lookup: CDR1 SEHNR, CDR2 FQNEAQ (reference sequence). The CDR3 is made up of 15 amino acids. The chain's CDR3 is CASSPPTLRFHEQYF. The CDR3, as DNA: TGTGCCAGCAGCCCCCCGACGCTGAGGTTCCACGAGCAGTACTTC.

The DNA of the CDR3 is TGTGCCAGCAGTTTTCAGGGAGGTAAAGCTTTCTTT. The encoded protein is CASSFQGGKAFF. The genes are TRBV28 and TRBJ1-1; D may be TRBD1 (5 bases). Trimming took off 3 bases at V and 9 bases at J, with 11 bases between the two ends. The CDR3 runs to 12 residues. CDR1 MDHEN and CDR2 SYDVKM come from the germline V gene.

The chain joins TRBV5-3 to TRBJ1-1, with 8 bases fitting TRBD1. TRBV5-3 is identified as an open reading frame with a role that is uncertain. The CDR3 sequence is 14 residues long. With 4 bases clipped from V and 3 bases from J, the junction kept 5 bases outside the gene matches. The CDR3 loop reads CARSEDRDYTEAFF. The DNA of the CDR3 is TGTGCCAGAAGCGAGGACAGGGACTACACTGAAGCTTTCTTT.

A few counts support this clone. The chain links TRBV5-6 to TRBJ2-3; D gene ambiguous. The CDR3 runs 13 residues. Trimming stripped 2 bases from V and 4 bases from J, with 8 bases between. The germline V gene has CDR1 SGHDT and CDR2 YYEEEE. The CDR3 sequence: CASSFNRADTQYF. In nucleotides, the CDR3 is TGTGCCAGCAGCTTTAACCGGGCAGATACGCAGTATTTT.

This clone showed up just a few times. The CDR3, as DNA: TGCGCCAGCAGCCAAGAAGGGGGGACAGGGTCAAGCCTGTACTTC. It encodes CASSQEGGTGSSLYF. The chain couples TRBV4-3 to TRBJ2-5; 9 bases align to TRBD1. V shed 0 bases and J 13 bases; nucleotides not matched to a gene: 12. The CDR3 consists of 15 residues. Germline V gives CDR1 LGHNA, CDR2 YSLEER.

This clone was counted a single time. V and J are TRBV7-9 and TRBJ2-1; D might be TRBD2 (7 bases). V lost 11 bases, J lost 10 bases, and 15 bases lay in between. CDR1 SEHNR and CDR2 FQNEAQ come from the germline V gene (reference sequence). This CDR3 spans 11 amino acids. This chain's CDR3 is CAGSAGHEQFF. Written as DNA, the CDR3 is TGTGCCGGTTCAGCGGGACACGAGCAGTTCTTC.

This chain joins TRBV10-3 and TRBJ2-4; D remains ambiguous. From germline, CDR1 is ENHRY and CDR2 SYGVKD. V lost 3 bases to trimming and J lost 8 bases, with 14 bases between them. The CDR3 has 14 residues. This CDR3 is CAISETVNKDIQYF. The CDR3 DNA reads as TGTGCCATCAGTGAAACAGTTAATAAGGACATTCAGTACTTC.

The chain joins TRBV5-6 to TRBJ2-2; 8 bases line up with TRBD2. The CDR3 totals 15 residues. Germline lookup yields CDR1 SGHDT and CDR2 YYEEEE. The J segment lost 7 bases and the V segment lost 0 bases, leaving 5 bases of the junction unmatched. The CDR3 here is CASSLADGRGGELFF. The CDR3 DNA sequence: TGTGCCAGCAGCTTGGCCGACGGGAGGGGCGGGGAGCTGTTTTTT.

The sample holds one count of this clone. The CDR3 loop reads CASSADRGNSPLHF. In DNA, the CDR3 is TGTGCCAGCAGCGCCGACAGGGGTAATTCACCCCTCCACTTT. The J gene is TRBJ1-6, the V gene TRBV11-2; 8 bases fit TRBD1. The V segment lost 5 bases and the J segment 6 bases; nucleotides outside the gene matches: 3. CDR3 length: 14 amino acids. CDR1 is SGHAT, CDR2 FQNNGV, per germline.

This clone was picked up a small number of times. CDR3 loop: CASSLNGYEQYF. CDR3 coding DNA: TGTGCCAGCAGCTTGAACGGCTACGAGCAGTACTTC. This sequence joins TRBV5-4 and TRBJ2-7; D uncertain. Trimming pared 1 base from V and 3 bases from J, leaving 5 bases between. CDR1 SGHNT and CDR2 YYREEE come from the germline V gene (reference sequence). The CDR3 is 12 residues long.

The genes are TRBV9 and TRBJ2-2; no firm D call. V lost 4 bases and J 4 bases, leaving 11 bases between the germline ends. The CDR3 sequence is 14 residues long. Germline V CDR1 and CDR2: SGDLS, YYNGEE. CDR3 nucleotides: TGTGCCAGCAGCATGGGCCAACTCACCGGGGAGCTGTTTTTT. Amino acid sequence: CASSMGQLTGELFF.

V usage is TRBV7-9 and J usage is TRBJ1-1, with a tentative D call TRBD1 (5 bases). This CDR3 spans 15 amino acids. The V gene lost 4 bases and the J gene lost 1 base, with 13 bases spanning the gap. The germline gives CDR1 SEHNR, CDR2 FQNEAQ (reference sequence). CDR3 bases: TGTGCCAGCAGCTCCCCTTTAGGGGAGAACACTGAAGCTTTCTTT. Translated: CASSSPLGENTEAFF.

This clone was recorded once. The rearrangement uses TRBV5-4 and TRBJ2-2; maybe TRBD2 (5 bases). Germline-derived CDR1 and CDR2 are SGHNT and YYREEE (reference sequence). The germline V and J ends were trimmed by 5 bases and 4 bases, with 15 bases remaining between them. The CDR3 loop spans 15 amino acids. CDR3 sequence: CASRHPASRTGELFF. The CDR3 DNA reads as TGTGCCAGCAGACATCCCGCTAGCCGCACCGGGGAGCTGTTTTTT.